This TCR beta chain is from a study of CD8+ T cells in alopecia areata. Study-wide context: Treated patients were dosed with oral tofacitinib, taking 5 to 10 mg twice daily. Severity in treated patients was scored by percentage of scalp area affected.

Treatment here: oral pan-JAK inhibitor, 5-10 mg twice daily. The CDR3 loop spans 14 amino acids. The germline V gene encodes CDR1 KGHSH and CDR2 LQKENI. V was shortened by 3 bases and J by 11 bases, with 19 bases between the two germline ends. The study's findings and limits: Scalp samples also yield sequences of resident alphabeta T cells from normal skin. It was observed that many expanded lesional clones persisted in scalp and blood during tofacitinib.

Extracted from the samples, RNA was reverse transcribed into cDNA to serve as the sequencing template. The method was immunoSEQ multiplex PCR; TCRdb's version includes in-frame clones alone and lacks a portion of them. This table has approximately 200,000 clones, roughly 64% appearing once. A remark on this clone: What it recognizes is unknown.

This TCR came from a human donor with alopecia areata. Here the sequenced sample was CD4+ T cells sorted from blood, taken at week 24, from a patient treated with tofacitinib. The gene calls are TRBV18 and TRBJ2-5; D is possibly TRBD2 (5 bases). The CDR3 DNA follows: TGTGCCAGCTCACCGCGGAGGAGTCTAATAGAGCAGTACTTC. Its translation: CASSPRRSLIEQYF.